What follows is one T cell receptor (beta chain) and its context. What it binds is unknown. The source of the sample is a study of CD8+CD57+ T cells in acquired aplastic anemia. Study information: Sorted CD4+ and CD8+ cells gave a mean 3.2 ug DNA, range about 0.19 to 27.4 ug. Study results and limitations: No significant difference in CD8+ Simpson's diversity was found between patients and controls. Patients shared approximately 30 CD8+ CDR3 sequences with controls.

Looked up from germline, CDR1 is SQVTM and CDR2 is ANQGSEA. The CDR3 runs 13 residues. The V end lost 6 bases, the J end lost 0 bases, and 12 bases lay between the germline ends. Using genomic DNA as the template, TCR beta VDJ and CDR3 profiling was carried out. MiXCR was run by TCRdb on the reads, yielding one entry per CDR3 protein. The sample has tens of thousands of distinct CDR3 sequences; 54% are singletons. This receptor was obtained from a human donor in good health, serving as a control. V and J are TRBV29-1 and TRBJ2-7; D not resolved. The sequencing sample was made of sorted CD4+, CD8+, or CD8+CD57+ T cells (not recorded which) from PBMCs. The DNA of the CDR3 is TGCAGCGTCGGAAGTTTGGCCTCCTACGAGCAGTACTTC. Translation gives CSVGSLASYEQYF.